This T cell receptor beta chain was retrieved from a study of post-analysis software for immune sequencing data. Whole-study results and caveats: Relative to controls, patients had several TRBV segments at higher frequency, with TRBV5-6, TRBV5-1 and TRBV20-1 among these.

Researchers reported that TCR beta cDNA libraries carried unique molecular identifiers. Each CDR3 protein is one row after TCRdb ran MiXCR on the PCR reads. This sample has some 690,000 distinct CDR3 sequences; roughly 27% occur once, and the top ten carry around 0.6%. CDR3 length: 15 residues. J was trimmed by 5 bases and V by 4 bases; bases with no gene match: 7. The germline CDR1 and CDR2 sequences are SGHRS and YFSETQ. As concerns this clonotype: The antigen is not known.

The rearrangement uses TRBV5-1 and TRBJ2-3; 10 bases map to TRBD1. The sequence derives from a girl aged 10 to 17 with multiple sclerosis. Sequencing was performed on blood. CDR3 protein: CASSPRQGAGDTQYF. The CDR3 nucleotides are TGCGCCAGCAGCCCGCGACAGGGGGCAGGAGATACGCAGTATTTT.